The clone carrying this TCR beta chain showed up just a few times. Its antigen remains unknown. Sequenced material consisted of expressed TCRB transcripts (all of the isolated RNA was reverse transcribed). The method was immunoSEQ multiplex PCR; TCRdb's version includes in-frame clones alone and lacks a portion of them. The sample lists about 340,000 clones; 7% to 10% were seen once. The germline gives CDR1 SGHTA, CDR2 FQGNSA. The CDR3 covers 13 residues. V lost 1 base to trimming and J lost 8 bases, with 11 bases between them. Markers CD45RO/CCR7/CD25/CD127/CD95/CD27 served to sort CD4+ naive, central memory, regulatory and stem cell-like memory cells. The data stem from a study of beta chain features in type 1 diabetes. Study findings and constraints: Unsettled here was the matter of whether HLA type influences TCRB rearrangement. In patients and controls equally, PCR might favor templates that are shorter. When Type 1 diabetes patients were examined, their TCRB CDR3s proved moderately but significantly shorter in all four CD4+ subsets.

This clonotype was obtained from a man under 40 with type 1 diabetes. The chain recombines TRBV7-2 with TRBJ1-1; D may be TRBD1 (5 bases). Source material: central memory CD4+ T cells from blood. The CDR3 sequence is CASSLVVGAEAFF. DNA of the CDR3: TGTGCCAGCAGCTTAGTAGTAGGGGCGGAAGCTTTCTTT.